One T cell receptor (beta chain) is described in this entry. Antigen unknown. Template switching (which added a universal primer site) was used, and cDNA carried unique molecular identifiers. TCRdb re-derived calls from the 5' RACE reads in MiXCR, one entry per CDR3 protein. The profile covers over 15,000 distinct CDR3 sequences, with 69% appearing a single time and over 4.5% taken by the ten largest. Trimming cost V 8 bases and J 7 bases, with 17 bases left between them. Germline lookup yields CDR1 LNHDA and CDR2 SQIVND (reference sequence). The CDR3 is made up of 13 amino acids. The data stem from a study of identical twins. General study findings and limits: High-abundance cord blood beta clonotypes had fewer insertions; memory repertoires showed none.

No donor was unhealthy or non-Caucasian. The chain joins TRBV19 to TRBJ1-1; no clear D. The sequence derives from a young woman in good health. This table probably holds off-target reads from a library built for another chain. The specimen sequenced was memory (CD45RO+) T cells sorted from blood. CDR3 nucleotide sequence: TGTGCCAGTGGGTCTGAAGGCTCAGTTGAAGCTTTCTTT. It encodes CASGSEGSVEAFF.